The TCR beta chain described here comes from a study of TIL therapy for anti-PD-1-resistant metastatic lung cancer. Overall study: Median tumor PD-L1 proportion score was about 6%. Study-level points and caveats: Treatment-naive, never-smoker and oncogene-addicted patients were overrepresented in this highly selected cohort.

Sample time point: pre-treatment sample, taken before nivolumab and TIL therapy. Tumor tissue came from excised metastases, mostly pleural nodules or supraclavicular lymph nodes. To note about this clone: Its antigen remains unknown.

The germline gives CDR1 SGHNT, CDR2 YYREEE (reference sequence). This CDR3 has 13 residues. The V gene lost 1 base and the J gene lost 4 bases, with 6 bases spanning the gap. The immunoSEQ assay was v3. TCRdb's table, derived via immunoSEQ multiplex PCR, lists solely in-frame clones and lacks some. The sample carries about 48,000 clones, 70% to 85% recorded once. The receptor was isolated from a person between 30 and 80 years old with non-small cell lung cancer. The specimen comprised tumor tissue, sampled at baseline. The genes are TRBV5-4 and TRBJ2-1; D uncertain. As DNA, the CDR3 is TGTGCCAGCAGCTTGTCCCTATACAATGAGCAGTTCTTC. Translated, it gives CASSLSLYNEQFF.